The 27 T cell receptor beta chains listed next were all sequenced from one sample in a study of blood T cell repertoires in COVID-19. Sequenced by immunoSEQ multiplex PCR; TCRdb stores in-frame clones only, minus some. The sample contains about 89,000 clones, over 70% of which appear only once. The material sequenced was peripheral blood. The receptors here all came from a woman aged 80 or older with acute or convalescent COVID-19.

Only one count was recorded for this clone. The rearrangement uses TRBV3-1 (or the pseudogene TRBV3-2) and TRBJ1-6; TRBD1 agrees at 10 bases. The CDR3 runs to 15 residues. With V trimmed by 4 bases and J by 5 bases, 2 bases remained unmatched. The germline CDR1 and CDR2 sequences are LGHDT and YNNKEL (reference sequence). The CDR3 is CASSPGQGNNSPLHF. For the CDR3, the DNA is TGTGCCAGCAGCCCGGGACAGGGGAATAATTCACCCCTCCACTTT.

This chain joins TRBV5-4 and TRBJ2-2, with TRBD2 identical over 10 bases. The V gene end was trimmed by 0 bases and the J gene end by 7 bases; junction bases not matched to a gene: 6. Germline V gene lookup returns CDR1 SGHNT and CDR2 YYREEE (reference sequence). The CDR3 is 16 residues long. CDR3 sequence reads: CASSLGASGGNGELFF. In nucleotides, the CDR3 is TGTGCCAGCAGCTTGGGGGCTAGCGGGGGTAACGGGGAGCTGTTTTTT.

This clone occurred once. The chain's CDR3 is CASSQDGAGSTEAFF. CDR3 bases: TGCGCCAGCAGCCAAGATGGCGCGGGGAGCACTGAAGCTTTCTTT. This chain joins TRBV4-3 and TRBJ1-1, with unresolved D. The CDR3 length is 15 residues. The V gene's germline CDR1 is LGHNA and CDR2 YSLEER. V shed 0 bases and J shed 4 bases, with 12 bases lying between them.

J is TRBJ2-5 and V is TRBV18; 7 bases line up with TRBD1. Germline V gene data show CDR1 as KGHSH and CDR2 as LQKENI. CDR3 length: 14 amino acids. V gave up 1 base and J gave up 1 base; unmatched junction bases: 0. The CDR3 region has the DNA TGTGCCAGCTCACCACGGGACAGCCAAGAGACCCAGTACTTC. As protein: CASSPRDSQETQYF.

The chain carries TRBV11-3 and TRBJ1-2; no clear D gene. Germline-derived CDR1 and CDR2 are SGHNT and YENEEA. The CDR3 loop spans 16 amino acids. V was trimmed by 3 bases and J by 4 bases, leaving 18 bases between them. DNA for the CDR3: TGTGCCAGCAGCTTCCCTAGAGGGCCTCTGGGCTATGGCTACACCTTC. It encodes CASSFPRGPLGYGYTF.

This chain links TRBV18 with TRBJ2-7; 9 positions agree with TRBD1. Germline CDR1 is KGHSH and CDR2 is LQKENI. CDR3 size: 14 residues. V gave up 3 bases and J gave up 6 bases; unmatched junction bases: 6. This chain's CDR3 is CASSPAGTGREQYF. The CDR3 coding sequence is TGTGCCAGCTCACCGGCCGGGACAGGGCGCGAGCAGTACTTC.

For the CDR3, the DNA is TGTGCCAGCAGTGGTTGGGGGGGACGGACCGGGAATCAGCCCCAGCATTTT. Protein: CASSGWGGRTGNQPQHF. The rearrangement uses TRBV2 and TRBJ1-5; D might be TRBD1 (5 bases). Trimming pared 4 bases from V and 4 bases from J, leaving 20 bases between. The CDR3 is made up of 17 amino acids. Germline assignment: CDR1 SNHLY and CDR2 FYNNEI.

J is TRBJ2-4 and V is TRBV27; 8 bases align to TRBD2. The CDR3 runs to 14 residues. V dropped 2 bases and J dropped 7; count of bases not matched to a gene: 4. Germline lookup yields CDR1 MNHEY and CDR2 SMNVEV (reference sequence). The CDR3 spells CASSLAGGGNIQYF. The CDR3 coding sequence is TGTGCCAGCAGTTTAGCGGGGGGCGGGAACATTCAGTACTTC.

The chain links TRBV3-1 (or the pseudogene TRBV3-2) to TRBJ1-2; 8 positions match TRBD1. CDR1 and CDR2 (germline): LGHDT, YNNKEL (reference sequence). This CDR3 region has 16 residues. V shed 3 bases, J shed 6 bases, and the junction held 12 bases outside the gene matches. CDR3 protein: CASSQAVRDRRDGYTF. Written as DNA, the CDR3 is TGTGCCAGCAGCCAGGCCGTGCGGGACAGGCGGGATGGCTACACCTTC.

This clone was recorded once. The V call is TRBV2, the J call TRBJ1-1; D not certain. Germline V gene sequence: CDR1 SNHLY, CDR2 FYNNEI. V was cut by 2 bases and J by 1 base, with 5 bases left in between. CDR3 length: 13 residues. This CDR3 is CASSEYWNTEAFF. The DNA for the CDR3 is TGTGCCAGCAGTGAATACTGGAACACTGAAGCTTTCTTT. The full variable domain, rest sourced from reference TRBV2 and TRBJ1-1, is EPEVTQTPSHQVTQMGQEVILRCVPISNHLYFYWYRQILGQKVEFLVSFYNNEISEKSEIFDDQFSVERPDGSNFTLKIRSTKLEDSAMYFCASSEYWNTEAFFGQGTRLTVV.

The V and J genes are TRBV5-1 and TRBJ2-7; tentatively, D is TRBD2 (6 bases). V was shortened by 0 bases and J by 13 bases, with 17 bases between the two germline ends. Germline V gives CDR1 SGHRS, CDR2 YFSETQ. The CDR3 is 13 residues long. The CDR3 DNA reads as TGCGCCAGCAGCTTGGAGGGCGGGACTCGGGCATACGTC. Its protein is CASSLEGGTRAYV.

The table lists this clone with a few counts. The V call is TRBV6-5, the J call TRBJ2-2; D gene ambiguous. The CDR3 loop spans 12 amino acids. Germline V gene lookup returns CDR1 MNHEY and CDR2 SVGAGI. V lost 7 bases, J lost 3 bases, and 6 bases lay in between. The CDR3 coding sequence is TGTGCCAGCAAGCAGGACACCGGGGAGCTGTTTTTT. It specifies CASKQDTGELFF.

The chain couples TRBV7-2 to TRBJ2-1, with 9 bases lining up with TRBD2. The length of the CDR3 is 16 residues. Germline values: CDR1 SGHTA, CDR2 FQGNSA. V was pared by 4 bases and J by 9 bases, with 13 bases of the junction left unmatched. The CDR3 coding sequence is TGTGCCAGCAGCTACCGCGGACTAGCGCCGTCCTTTGAGCAGTTCTTC. Translation: CASSYRGLAPSFEQFF. Drawing the rest from reference TRBV7-2 and TRBJ2-1, the complete variable domain is GAGVSQSPSNKVTEKGKDVELRCDPISGHTALYWYRQSLGQGLEFLIYFQGNSAPDKSGLPSDRFSAERTGGSVSTLTIQRTQQEDSAVYLCASSYRGLAPSFEQFFGPGTRLTVL.

This clone was picked up one time. This chain uses TRBV21-1 with TRBJ1-2; the table assigns TRBD1, which was not confirmed against the DNA. TRBV21-1 is classified as a pseudogene. This CDR3 comprises 13 residues. Here the CDR3 DNA reads TGTGCCAGCAGGGACAGTTTGGACTATGGCTACACCTTC. Its protein is CASRDSLDYGYTF.

The V and J genes are TRBV28 and TRBJ1-2, with 9 bases that match TRBD1. V lost 6 bases, J lost 4 bases, and 6 bases stayed unmatched. This CDR3 is built from 14 residues. The germline CDR1 and CDR2 sequences are MDHEN and SYDVKM. CDR3 amino acids: CASSTGQGSYGYTF. The CDR3 nucleotides are TGTGCCAGCAGCACCGGACAGGGGTCCTATGGCTACACCTTC.

J is TRBJ2-7 and V is TRBV5-4; no reliable D call. In germline, CDR1 is SGHNT, CDR2 YYREEE (reference sequence). Trimming removed 0 bases at V and 3 bases at J, with 7 bases between. The CDR3 has 13 amino acids. The CDR3 DNA reads TGTGCCAGCAGCTTGGGGCCGAACTACGAGCAGTACTTC. Translation: CASSLGPNYEQYF.

There are a few counts of this clone. The gene calls are TRBV27 and TRBJ1-6, with a tentative D call TRBD1 (6 bases). Trimming shortened V by 6 bases and J by 8 bases, and 17 bases separated the two germline ends. CDR3 length: 15 amino acids. CDR1 is MNHEY and CDR2 is SMNVEV in the germline V gene (reference sequence). The CDR3 loop reads CASSLQGWGDSPLHF. CDR3 sequence (DNA): TGTGCCAGCAGCCTACAGGGATGGGGTGATTCACCCCTCCACTTT.

With respect to this clone: This may arise from a read error, as a much more abundant clone is one base away. CDR3 sequence: CASKSHSGNTIYF. The CDR3 DNA follows: TGTGCCAGCAAATCCCACTCTGGAAACACCATATATTTT. V and J are TRBV28 and TRBJ1-3; D uncertain. Germline CDR1 is MDHEN and CDR2 is SYDVKM. V lost 7 bases to trimming and J lost 0 bases, with 7 bases between them. The CDR3 totals 13 residues.

The chain links TRBV29-1 to TRBJ2-5, with 7 positions matching TRBD1. Germline CDR1 and CDR2: SQVTM and ANQGSEA. CDR3 length: 15 residues. V dropped 7 bases and J dropped 2; count of bases not matched to a gene: 13. The CDR3 DNA reads as TGCAGCGGTGTATTACACAGGGGACAGCAAGAGACCCAGTACTTC. Amino acid sequence: CSGVLHRGQQETQYF.

This clone was found once. CDR3 loop: CASSYGRGARTDTQYF. CDR3 bases: TGTGCCAGCAGTTACGGGCGGGGGGCCCGCACAGATACGCAGTATTTT. The chain joins TRBV6-6 to TRBJ2-3; 8 nucleotides align to TRBD2. This CDR3 is 16 amino acids long. From germline, CDR1 is MNHNY and CDR2 SVGAGI (reference sequence). Germline trimming cut 2 bases from V and 1 base from J; bases unmatched to any gene: 5.

The V gene is TRBV3-1 (or the pseudogene TRBV3-2), the J gene TRBJ2-2, with TRBD2 identical over 8 bases. V dropped 3 bases and J dropped 4; count of bases not matched to a gene: 10. The CDR3 is 17 amino acids. Per germline, CDR1 LGHDT and CDR2 YNNKEL (reference sequence). CDR3 residues: CASSHGPGGRGTGELFF. DNA of the CDR3: TGTGCCAGCAGCCACGGGCCGGGGGGGCGCGGCACCGGGGAGCTGTTTTTT.

The chain has TRBV2 and TRBJ1-4; D is uncertain. This CDR3 comprises 14 residues. Per germline, CDR1 SNHLY and CDR2 FYNNEI. V lost 0 bases and J lost 5, with 7 bases in between. The CDR3 sequence is CASSEALGNEKLFF. As DNA, the CDR3 is TGTGCCAGCAGTGAAGCGCTAGGAAATGAAAAACTGTTTTTT.

The J gene is TRBJ2-6, the V gene TRBV5-4; D not resolved. The CDR3 covers 14 residues. V lost 4 bases and J 1 base, leaving 6 bases between the germline ends. Germline V gives CDR1 SGHNT, CDR2 YYREEE (reference sequence). The CDR3 loop reads CASSLRSGANVLTF. Here the CDR3 DNA reads TGTGCCAGCAGCCTCAGATCTGGGGCCAACGTCCTGACTTTC.

The V call is TRBV7-2, the J call TRBJ2-5; D gene unclear. From germline, CDR1 is SGHTA and CDR2 FQGNSA. This CDR3 contains 11 residues. Trimming removed 4 bases from V and 5 bases from J, with 5 bases in between. The CDR3 loop reads CASSSRETQYF. CDR3 sequence (DNA): TGTGCCAGCAGCTCCAGGGAGACCCAGTACTTC.

The V gene is TRBV12-3 or TRBV12-4, the J gene TRBJ1-1; 7 bases are a match to TRBD1. J lost 7 bases, V lost 1 base, and 3 bases had no gene match. CDR3 length: 13 residues. The CDR3 is CASSLGTGSEAFF. The DNA for the CDR3 is TGTGCCAGCAGTTTAGGGACAGGAAGTGAAGCTTTCTTT.

The rearrangement joins TRBV7-9 to TRBJ1-6, with D possibly being TRBD1 (6 bases). Per germline, CDR1 SEHNR and CDR2 FQNEAQ (reference sequence). The CDR3 consists of 16 residues. The V end lost 5 bases, the J end lost 5 bases, and 16 bases lay between the germline ends. Here the CDR3 reads CASSRDRNYDNSPLHF. The CDR3 DNA reads as TGTGCCAGCAGCCGCGACAGGAACTATGATAATTCACCCCTCCACTTT.

This clone was counted a single time. This chain connects TRBV5-6 to TRBJ2-5; perhaps TRBD1 as D (6 bases). CDR3 length: 16 amino acids. Trimming removed 2 bases from V and 5 bases from J, with 19 bases in between. Germline V gives CDR1 SGHDT, CDR2 YYEEEE. Here the CDR3 DNA reads TGTGCCAGCAGCTTATACTCCGGGACAACTTTTGAGACCCAGTACTTC. Protein: CASSLYSGTTFETQYF.